The rows below give T cell receptor beta chains drawn from one sample of a study of T cells in localized non-small cell lung cancer. The table came from immunoSEQ multiplex PCR; TCRdb's copy has only in-frame clones and leaves some out. Of 40,000 to 65,000 clones in the sample, around 84% were seen once. The sample here was PBMCs, taken before any cancer treatment. The receptor set was obtained from a female donor with stage II lung adenocarcinoma. The CDR3 runs from the conserved cysteine through the conserved F or W. Fields, in order: CDR3 protein, CDR3 DNA, clone size, J gene, V gene, D gene. A D gene is named only where the DNA matches it firmly. Clone size is shown for a subset of rows, as once, few, many or a class of expanded clone.

CDR3aa: CASSLQDSYEQYF
CDR3nt: TGCGCCAGCAGCTTGCAGGACTCCTACGAGCAGTACTTC
abundance: few
j_gene: TRBJ2-7
v_gene: TRBV5-1
d_gene: -

CDR3aa: CASRTSGDTQYF
CDR3nt: TGTGCCAGCAGGACTAGCGGGGATACGCAGTATTTT
abundance: -
j_gene: TRBJ2-3
v_gene: TRBV6-5
d_gene: TRBD2

CDR3aa: CASSESPLGRGETQYF
CDR3nt: TGTGCCAGCAGTGAATCTCCCCTTGGTAGGGGGGAGACCCAGTACTTC
abundance: -
j_gene: TRBJ2-5
v_gene: TRBV6-1
d_gene: -

CDR3aa: CASSSLGELFF
CDR3nt: TGTGCCAGCAGTTCCTTGGGGGAGCTGTTTTTT
abundance: -
j_gene: TRBJ2-2
v_gene: TRBV6-6
d_gene: -

CDR3aa: CASSVAGGYNEQFF
CDR3nt: TGCGCCAGCAGTGTAGCGGGGGGTTACAATGAGCAGTTCTTC
abundance: few
j_gene: TRBJ2-1
v_gene: TRBV10-1
d_gene: TRBD2

CDR3aa: CASSPGQGQLWSYTF
CDR3nt: TGCGCCAGCAGCCCGGGACAGGGACAACTATGGAGCTACACCTTC
abundance: -
j_gene: TRBJ1-2
v_gene: TRBV5-1
d_gene: TRBD1

CDR3aa: CASSRRRTEKLFF
CDR3nt: TGTGCCAGCTCCCGCCGGCGAACTGAAAAACTGTTTTTT
abundance: -
j_gene: TRBJ1-4
v_gene: TRBV2
d_gene: -

CDR3aa: CASSLAKGAYGYTF
CDR3nt: TGTGCCAGCAGCTTAGCGAAAGGAGCCTATGGCTACACCTTC
abundance: -
j_gene: TRBJ1-2
v_gene: TRBV7-2
d_gene: -

CDR3aa: CASSRDRANQPQHF
CDR3nt: TGTGCCAGCAGCCGGGACAGGGCCAATCAGCCCCAGCATTTT
abundance: once
j_gene: TRBJ1-5
v_gene: TRBV6-6
d_gene: TRBD1

CDR3aa: CASSYSLAGSYEQYF
CDR3nt: TGTGCCAGCAGTTACTCGCTAGCGGGCTCCTACGAGCAGTACTTC
abundance: -
j_gene: TRBJ2-7
v_gene: TRBV6-6
d_gene: TRBD2

CDR3aa: CASSLVMRAYGYTF
CDR3nt: TGTGCCAGCAGCTTGGTCATGCGGGCCTATGGCTACACCTTC
abundance: -
j_gene: TRBJ1-2
v_gene: TRBV5-8
d_gene: -

CDR3aa: CASSVPTLRGYNSPLHF
CDR3nt: TGTGCCAGCAGCGTTCCAACCCTCAGGGGGTATAATTCACCCCTCCACTTT
abundance: -
j_gene: TRBJ1-6
v_gene: TRBV2
d_gene: TRBD1

CDR3aa: CASSSKLGDLFSTDTQYF
CDR3nt: TGTGCCAGCAGCTCCAAATTGGGGGACTTGTTTAGCACAGATACGCAGTATTTT
abundance: -
j_gene: TRBJ2-3
v_gene: TRBV27
d_gene: -

CDR3aa: CASAFLAGAFNEQFF
CDR3nt: TGCGCCAGCGCTTTCCTAGCGGGAGCTTTCAATGAGCAGTTCTTC
abundance: few
j_gene: TRBJ2-1
v_gene: TRBV4-1
d_gene: TRBD2

CDR3aa: CASSIKAGSYNSPLHF
CDR3nt: TGTGCCAGTAGTATCAAGGCAGGCTCCTATAATTCACCCCTCCACTTT
abundance: -
j_gene: TRBJ1-6
v_gene: TRBV19
d_gene: -

CDR3aa: CASSPLPGGLWGYTF
CDR3nt: TGTGCCAGCTCACCTCTCCCAGGGGGACTGTGGGGCTACACCTTC
abundance: -
j_gene: TRBJ1-2
v_gene: TRBV18
d_gene: TRBD1

CDR3aa: CASSYSLGASSYEQYF
CDR3nt: TGTGCCAGCAGTTACTCCTTAGGGGCGAGCTCCTACGAGCAGTACTTC
abundance: -
j_gene: TRBJ2-7
v_gene: TRBV6-6
d_gene: -

CDR3aa: CAWERGPYNEQFF
CDR3nt: TGTGCCTGGGAAAGGGGGCCCTACAATGAGCAGTTCTTC
abundance: -
j_gene: TRBJ2-1
v_gene: TRBV30
d_gene: TRBD1

CDR3aa: CASSLEWAGPSTDTQYF
CDR3nt: TGTGCCAGCAGCTTAGAATGGGCAGGGCCGAGCACAGATACGCAGTATTTT
abundance: once
j_gene: TRBJ2-3
v_gene: TRBV7-2
d_gene: -

CDR3aa: CASSIPDRASTEAFF
CDR3nt: TGTGCCAGTAGTATCCCCGACAGGGCGTCGACTGAAGCTTTCTTT
abundance: -
j_gene: TRBJ1-1
v_gene: TRBV19
d_gene: TRBD1

CDR3aa: CASSLLRGGPDTQYF
CDR3nt: TGTGCCAGCAGCTTACTGCGGGGGGGCCCAGATACGCAGTATTTT
abundance: -
j_gene: TRBJ2-3
v_gene: TRBV7-2
d_gene: TRBD2

CDR3aa: CASRWDRGNNYGYTF
CDR3nt: TGTGCCAGCAGGTGGGACAGGGGCAATAACTATGGCTACACCTTC
abundance: -
j_gene: TRBJ1-2
v_gene: TRBV28
d_gene: TRBD1

CDR3aa: CASSSGRPSTDTQYF
CDR3nt: TGTGCCAGCAGCTCGGGACGGCCGAGCACAGATACGCAGTATTTT
abundance: -
j_gene: TRBJ2-3
v_gene: TRBV7-9
d_gene: -

CDR3aa: CSVFKGNTEAFF
CDR3nt: TGCAGCGTTTTTAAGGGTAACACTGAAGCTTTCTTT
abundance: -
j_gene: TRBJ1-1
v_gene: TRBV29-1
d_gene: -

CDR3aa: CASRLGQIYEQYF
CDR3nt: TGTGCCAGCAGGTTGGGACAGATCTACGAGCAGTACTTC
abundance: -
j_gene: TRBJ2-7
v_gene: TRBV6-1
d_gene: TRBD1

CDR3aa: CASSPGQAANYGYTF
CDR3nt: TGTGCCAGCTCACCAGGACAGGCCGCTAACTATGGCTACACCTTC
abundance: -
j_gene: TRBJ1-2
v_gene: TRBV18
d_gene: TRBD1

CDR3aa: CASTKCCRTGERNEQFF
CDR3nt: TGTGCCAGCACCAAATGTTGCAGGACAGGGGAGAGGAATGAGCAGTTCTTC
abundance: -
j_gene: TRBJ2-1
v_gene: TRBV2
d_gene: TRBD1

CDR3aa: CASSDSGEVKNIQYF
CDR3nt: TGTGCCAGCAGTGATAGCGGGGAGGTCAAAAACATTCAGTACTTC
abundance: -
j_gene: TRBJ2-4
v_gene: TRBV25-1
d_gene: TRBD2

CDR3aa: CASSTWTGGDSYEQYF
CDR3nt: TGTGCCAGTAGTACTTGGACAGGGGGTGATTCCTACGAGCAGTACTTC
abundance: -
j_gene: TRBJ2-7
v_gene: TRBV19
d_gene: TRBD1

CDR3aa: CASSLCLNYNEQFF
CDR3nt: TGTGCCAGCAGCCTCTGCCTTAACTACAATGAGCAGTTCTTC
abundance: -
j_gene: TRBJ2-1
v_gene: TRBV5-6
d_gene: -

CDR3aa: CSGRLGGREKLFF
CDR3nt: TGCAGCGGCCGTTTAGGGGGCCGGGAAAAACTGTTTTTT
abundance: -
j_gene: TRBJ1-4
v_gene: TRBV29-1
d_gene: TRBD1

CDR3aa: CASSEPGTGGKNEQYF
CDR3nt: TGCGCCAGCAGTGAACCCGGGACAGGGGGGAAGAACGAGCAGTACTTC
abundance: -
j_gene: TRBJ2-7
v_gene: TRBV10-2
d_gene: TRBD1

CDR3aa: CASSIQERRNNYGYTF
CDR3nt: TGTGCCAGTAGTATCCAGGAAAGAAGGAATAACTATGGCTACACCTTC
abundance: -
j_gene: TRBJ1-2
v_gene: TRBV19
d_gene: -

CDR3aa: CASSLDPVGAENLSGNTIYF
CDR3nt: TGTGCCAGCAGCTTAGATCCCGTTGGGGCCGAAAATCTCTCTGGAAACACCATATATTTT
abundance: -
j_gene: TRBJ1-3
v_gene: TRBV11-2
d_gene: -

CDR3aa: CASSPSLDQPQHF
CDR3nt: TGTGCCAGCTCACCCAGTTTAGATCAGCCCCAGCATTTT
abundance: few
j_gene: TRBJ1-5
v_gene: TRBV18
d_gene: -

CDR3aa: CASSYGGTAAETQYF
CDR3nt: TGTGCCAGCAGTTACGGGGGGACAGCCGCAGAGACCCAGTACTTC
abundance: -
j_gene: TRBJ2-5
v_gene: TRBV6-5
d_gene: -

CDR3aa: CASSQDHGGNEQFF
CDR3nt: TGTGCCAGCAGCCAAGACCACGGGGGGAATGAGCAGTTCTTC
abundance: few
j_gene: TRBJ2-1
v_gene: TRBV4-2
d_gene: TRBD2

CDR3aa: CASSPGVLYNEQFF
CDR3nt: TGTGCCAGTAGCCCCGGGGTCCTCTACAATGAGCAGTTCTTC
abundance: -
j_gene: TRBJ2-1
v_gene: TRBV19
d_gene: -

CDR3aa: CASSIGGGTQYF
CDR3nt: TGTGCCAGCAGCATCGGGGGGGGTACGCAGTATTTT
abundance: -
j_gene: TRBJ2-3
v_gene: TRBV7-2
d_gene: TRBD2

CDR3aa: CASSYGLGGSGNTIYF
CDR3nt: TGCGCCAGCAGCTACGGATTAGGGGGATCTGGAAACACCATATATTTT
abundance: -
j_gene: TRBJ1-3
v_gene: TRBV5-1
d_gene: -

CDR3aa: CASSYALGNYNEQFF
CDR3nt: TGTGCCAGCAGTTACGCCCTTGGAAACTACAATGAGCAGTTCTTC
abundance: -
j_gene: TRBJ2-1
v_gene: TRBV6-5
d_gene: -

CDR3aa: CASSLRSLEKQYF
CDR3nt: TGTGCCAGCAGTTTACGGTCTCTTGAAAAGCAGTACTTC
abundance: -
j_gene: TRBJ2-7
v_gene: TRBV27
d_gene: -

CDR3aa: CASSLSEGGRNGYTF
CDR3nt: TGTGCCAGCAGCTTATCCGAGGGGGGGCGAAATGGCTACACCTTC
abundance: -
j_gene: TRBJ1-2
v_gene: TRBV5-4
d_gene: -

CDR3aa: CASSLANPYEQYF
CDR3nt: TGTGCCAGCAGCTTGGCCAACCCCTACGAGCAGTACTTC
abundance: -
j_gene: TRBJ2-7
v_gene: TRBV5-6
d_gene: -

CDR3aa: CASSLEGRSGANVLTF
CDR3nt: TGCGCCAGCAGCTTGGAGGGTCGCTCTGGGGCCAACGTCCTGACTTTC
abundance: -
j_gene: TRBJ2-6
v_gene: TRBV5-1
d_gene: -

CDR3aa: CASSGRSYTF
CDR3nt: TGTGCCAGCAGTGGCCGGAGCTACACCTTC
abundance: -
j_gene: TRBJ1-2
v_gene: TRBV2
d_gene: -

CDR3aa: CASSARTEYEQYF
CDR3nt: TGTGCCAGCAGTGCACGGACAGAATACGAGCAGTACTTC
abundance: -
j_gene: TRBJ2-7
v_gene: TRBV6-1
d_gene: -

CDR3aa: CASSPKGGLDTGELFF
CDR3nt: TGTGCCAGCTCACCGAAAGGGGGTTTGGACACCGGGGAGCTGTTTTTT
abundance: -
j_gene: TRBJ2-2
v_gene: TRBV18
d_gene: -

CDR3aa: CAISTGTGGFDYGYTF
CDR3nt: TGTGCCATCAGCACCGGGACAGGGGGGTTTGACTATGGCTACACCTTC
abundance: -
j_gene: TRBJ1-2
v_gene: TRBV10-3
d_gene: TRBD1